Sequencing of this T cell receptor (beta chain) was carried out in a study of blood T cell repertoires in COVID-19 (dated by TCRdb to about 2020). About the full investigation: Samples from collaborators originated in the United States, Italy and Spain and spanned both the acute and convalescent phases of COVID-19. The material from the prospective study consisted of cDNA or gDNA derived from T cells, B-cell-depleted T cells, or PBMCs. Subjects who had been exposed to COVID-19, were actively infected with it, or had recovered from it provided the deeply sampled blood TCRbeta repertoires that made up the dataset. The repertoires were made available in a free public database intended to serve as a resource for research on the immune response to SARS-CoV-2. The samples were drawn from the first 160 participants of the ongoing ImmuneRACE study and from some 1,300 subjects provided by 6 global collaborators. The sample metadata nearly always contained a de-identified subject ID, COVID-19 status, age in years and sex. HLA class I and class II types, where available, came from metadata supplied by the sample provider rather than from assay-based typing. Findings and caveats that apply to the study as a whole: Clinical and demographic metadata were provided uncurated, with the amount varying by source and participant.

TCRbeta CDR3 regions were amplified from genomic DNA by means of the immunoSEQ Assay, a bias-controlled multiplex PCR. In the paper's pipeline: The number of nucleated cells in each sample was estimated by amplification of reference gene primers within the assay. To quantify the absolute abundance of each unique TCRbeta CDR3 rearrangement, sequence reads were collapsed and filtered. For each sample, productive Simpson clonality was calculated as the square root of Simpson's diversity index across productive rearrangements. As stored in TCRdb, this immuneACCESS dataset retains in-frame rearrangements with V and J assigned. A fraction of the clones does not appear; measured against another copy, unresolved V genes explain less than half of the discrepancy, and the remainder lacks a known reason. The DNA was the basis for D and trimming; V, J and clone size are from that table. The sample includes some 330,000 clones, with around 92% observed a single time. The ten largest clones add up to about 1.7% of the sample.

For this clone: The antigen it binds to is not known. One base away there is no much larger clone; base qualities are not given.

In Seattle, one collaborating source enrolled patients while the infection was active and tracked those patients longitudinally over the course of disease. Whole blood was collected in K2EDTA tubes by collaborating institutions according to the institutions' own protocols. For TCRbeta analysis, collaborators shipped samples in one of three forms: frozen whole blood, isolated PBMCs, or DNA extracted from either of those sample types. The CDR1 and CDR2 encoded by the germline V gene (reference sequence) are SEHNR and FQNEAQ. V ends up 5 bases short and J 3 bases short, with an unmatched junction base count of 14. Including cysteine and phenylalanine, the CDR3 has 18 amino acids. The retained sequence is limited to the CDR3, 54 bases, with the frame set at the first base.

Sequenced sample: peripheral blood. This TCR was recovered from a woman in her 30s with COVID-19, enrolled during active disease. The rearranged chain carries TRBV7-9 and TRBJ1-3; 9 nucleotides in the junction match TRBD1. The sequenced DNA is TGTGCCAGCAGCCCCAACCTACGAGGGACAGGGATTGGAAACACCATATATTTT. This sequence encodes CASSPNLRGTGIGNTIYF. Full variable domain (CDR3 extended with the reference TRBV7-9 and TRBJ1-3 proteins): DTGVSQNPRHKITKRGQNVTFRCDPISEHNRLYWYRQTLGQGPEFLTYFQNEAQLEKSRLLSDRFSAERPKGSFSTLEIQRTEQGDSAMYLCASSPNLRGTGIGNTIYFGEGSWLTVV.